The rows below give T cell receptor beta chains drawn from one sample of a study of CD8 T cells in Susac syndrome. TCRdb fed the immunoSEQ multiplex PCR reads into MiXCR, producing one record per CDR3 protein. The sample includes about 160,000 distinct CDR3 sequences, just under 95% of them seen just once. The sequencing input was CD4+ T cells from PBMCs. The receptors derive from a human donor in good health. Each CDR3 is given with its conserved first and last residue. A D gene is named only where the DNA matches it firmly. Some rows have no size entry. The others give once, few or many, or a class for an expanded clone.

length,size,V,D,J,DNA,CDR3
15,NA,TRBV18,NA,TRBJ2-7,TGTGCCAGCTCACCACCGGTCACCCGCTCCTACGAGCAGTACTTC,CASSPPVTRSYEQYF
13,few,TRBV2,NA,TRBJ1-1,TGTGCCAGCAGTGTTGGAACGGGCACTGAAGCTTTCTTT,CASSVGTGTEAFF
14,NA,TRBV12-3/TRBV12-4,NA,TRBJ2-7,TGTGCCAGCAGTTTAAGTTTGACTACCTACGAGCAGTACTTC,CASSLSLTTYEQYF
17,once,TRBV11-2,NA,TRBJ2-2,TGTGCCAGCAGCCCGACCTGGGGGCGCTCCGGCACCGGGGAGCTGTTTTTT,CASSPTWGRSGTGELFF
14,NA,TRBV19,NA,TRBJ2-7,TGTGCCAGTACCGGGACCCCGCCCTCCTACGAGCAGTACTTC,CASTGTPPSYEQYF
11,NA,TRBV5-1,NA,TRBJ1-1,TGCGCCAGCAGCTCTACAACTGAAGCTTTCTTT,CASSSTTEAFF
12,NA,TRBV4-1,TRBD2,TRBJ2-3,TGCGCCAGCAGCCGCGGGGGATCTACGCAGTATTTT,CASSRGGSTQYF
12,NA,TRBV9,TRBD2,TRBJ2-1,TGTGCCAGCAGCGTAGAAGCGGGGGGCCATTTCTTC,CASSVEAGGHFF
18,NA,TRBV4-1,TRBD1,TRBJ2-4,TGCGCCAGCAGCCAAGATGGGGCCCGGACAGGGACCAAAAACATTCAGTACTTC,CASSQDGARTGTKNIQYF
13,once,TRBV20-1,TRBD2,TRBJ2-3,TGCAGTGAACTAGCGGGGGGCGCGGATACGCAGTATTTT,CSELAGGADTQYF